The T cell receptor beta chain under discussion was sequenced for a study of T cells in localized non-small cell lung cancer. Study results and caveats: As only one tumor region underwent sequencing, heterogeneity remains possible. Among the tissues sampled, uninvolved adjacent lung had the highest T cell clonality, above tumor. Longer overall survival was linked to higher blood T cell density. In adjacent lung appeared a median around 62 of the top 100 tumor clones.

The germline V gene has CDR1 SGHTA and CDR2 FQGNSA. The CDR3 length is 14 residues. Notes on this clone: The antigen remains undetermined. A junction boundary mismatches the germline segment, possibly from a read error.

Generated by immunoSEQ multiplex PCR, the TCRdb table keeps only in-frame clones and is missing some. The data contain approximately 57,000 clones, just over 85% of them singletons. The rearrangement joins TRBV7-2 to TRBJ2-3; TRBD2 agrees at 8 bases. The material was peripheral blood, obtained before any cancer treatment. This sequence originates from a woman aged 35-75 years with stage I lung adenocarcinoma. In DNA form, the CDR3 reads TGTGCCAGCAGCTTAGGGACTAGCAGAGATACGCAGTATTTT. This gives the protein CASSLGTSRDTQYF.